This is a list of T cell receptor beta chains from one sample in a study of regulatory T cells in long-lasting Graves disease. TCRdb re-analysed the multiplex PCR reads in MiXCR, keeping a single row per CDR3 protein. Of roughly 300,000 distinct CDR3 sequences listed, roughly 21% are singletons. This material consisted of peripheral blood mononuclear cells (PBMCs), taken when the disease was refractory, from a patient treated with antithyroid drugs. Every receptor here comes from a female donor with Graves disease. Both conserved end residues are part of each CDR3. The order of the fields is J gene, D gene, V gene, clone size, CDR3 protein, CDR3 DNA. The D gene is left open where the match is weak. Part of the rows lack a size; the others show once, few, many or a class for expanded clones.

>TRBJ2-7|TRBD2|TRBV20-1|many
CSARGAGLSFSYEQYF
TGCAGTGCTAGAGGAGCGGGACTTTCATTCTCCTACGAGCAGTACTTC
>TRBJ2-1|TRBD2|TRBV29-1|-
CSVGGTSGRSYNEQFF
TGCAGCGTTGGCGGGACTAGCGGGAGGAGCTACAATGAGCAGTTCTTC
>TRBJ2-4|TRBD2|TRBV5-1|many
CASSPPLAGVSKKNIQYF
TGCGCCAGCAGCCCCCCTCTAGCGGGAGTGTCGAAGAAAAACATTCAGTACTTC
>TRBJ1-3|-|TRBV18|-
CASSLGAPGNTIYF
TGTGCCAGCTCACTCGGTGCCCCTGGAAACACCATATATTTT
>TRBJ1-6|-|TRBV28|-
CASSTRWRGSYNSPLHF
TGTGCCAGCAGTACCAGGTGGAGGGGCTCCTATAATTCACCCCTCCACTTT
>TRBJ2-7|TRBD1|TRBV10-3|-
CAIAGQGAREQYF
TGTGCCATCGCGGGACAGGGGGCGCGGGAGCAGTACTTC
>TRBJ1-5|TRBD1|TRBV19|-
CASLSTGVGNQPQHF
TGTGCCAGTTTATCTACAGGGGTGGGCAATCAGCCCCAGCATTTT
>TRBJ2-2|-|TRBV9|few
CASSVYAGELFF
TGTGCCAGCAGCGTGTATGCCGGGGAGCTGTTTTTT
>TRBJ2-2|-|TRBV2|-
CVSIRYYRDMTGELFF
TGTGTCAGCATTCGTTACTACAGGGATATGACCGGGGAGCTGTTTTTT
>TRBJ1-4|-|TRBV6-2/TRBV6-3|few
CASSYSGTSGGKLFF
TGTGCCAGCAGTTACTCTGGGACCTCAGGAGGGAAACTGTTTTTT
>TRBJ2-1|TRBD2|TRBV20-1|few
CSALPIAGGPNSMHYNEQFF
TGCAGTGCTCTACCCATAGCGGGAGGGCCCAATTCGATGCACTACAATGAGCAGTTCTTC
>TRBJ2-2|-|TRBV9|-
CASSVSWGIGELFF
TGTGCCAGCAGCGTAAGCTGGGGGATCGGGGAGCTGTTTTTT
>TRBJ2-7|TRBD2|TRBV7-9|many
CASSETSGRVDEQYF
TGTGCCAGCAGCGAAACTAGCGGGAGGGTCGACGAGCAGTACTTC
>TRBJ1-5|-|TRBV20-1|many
CSAASGTISNQPQHF
TGCAGTGCCGCCTCCGGGACCATTAGCAATCAGCCCCAGCATTTT
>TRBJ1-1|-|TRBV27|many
CASSLGIELGTTEAFF
TGTGCCAGCAGTTTAGGTATAGAGTTGGGTACGACTGAAGCTTTCTTT
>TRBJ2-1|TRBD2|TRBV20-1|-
CSARDRLAGYNEQFF
TGCAGTGCTAGAGATAGACTAGCGGGTTACAATGAGCAGTTCTTC
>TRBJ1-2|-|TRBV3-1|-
CASSQGRGGYTF
TGTGCCAGCAGCCAAGGCAGGGGAGGCTACACCTTC
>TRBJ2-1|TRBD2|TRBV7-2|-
CASSPRTSGRNEQFF
TGTGCCAGCAGCCCAAGGACTAGCGGGAGGAATGAGCAGTTCTTC
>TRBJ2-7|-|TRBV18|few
CASSPLEAREQYF
TGTGCCAGCTCACCACTGGAAGCTAGGGAGCAGTACTTC
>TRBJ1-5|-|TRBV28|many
CASSRPQGRIFSNQPQHF
TGTGCCAGCAGTCGTCCCCAGGGACGCATTTTTAGCAATCAGCCCCAGCATTTT
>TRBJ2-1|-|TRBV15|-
CATSSGVSPGSNEQFF
TGTGCCACCAGCAGCGGTGTCTCCCCGGGGAGCAATGAGCAGTTCTTC
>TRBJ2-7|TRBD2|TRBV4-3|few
CASSQASGAGYEQYF
TGCGCCAGCAGCCAAGCTAGCGGAGCGGGGTACGAGCAGTACTTC
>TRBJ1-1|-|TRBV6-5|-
CASSYGPSGATEAFF
TGTGCCAGCAGTTATGGACCTAGCGGTGCCACTGAAGCTTTCTTT
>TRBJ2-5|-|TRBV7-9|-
CASSLLRLGIVKETQYF
TGTGCCAGCAGCTTATTGAGGTTGGGAATCGTCAAAGAGACCCAGTACTTC
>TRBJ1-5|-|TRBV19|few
CASRPNTSNQPQHF
TGTGCCAGTAGACCGAACACTAGCAATCAGCCCCAGCATTTT
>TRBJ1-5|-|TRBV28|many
CASSREPQHF
TGTGCCAGTTCTAGGGAGCCCCAGCATTTT
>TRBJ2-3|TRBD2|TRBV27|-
CASSSGLAAKSDTQYF
TGTGCCAGCAGTTCGGGACTAGCGGCTAAATCAGATACGCAGTATTTT
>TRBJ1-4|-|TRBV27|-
CASSPDRSKNEKLFF
TGTGCCAGCAGTCCCGACAGGAGCAAAAATGAAAAACTGTTTTTT
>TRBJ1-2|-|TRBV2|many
CASSGVIYGYTF
TGTGCCAGCAGTGGAGTTATCTATGGCTACACCTTC
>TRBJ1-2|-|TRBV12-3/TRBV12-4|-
CASSWTLSREGYTF
TGTGCCAGCAGTTGGACCCTATCCCGAGAGGGCTACACCTTC
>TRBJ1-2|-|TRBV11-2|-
CASSLATSLQGPDGYTF
TGTGCCAGCAGCTTGGCAACCTCCCTACAGGGACCGGATGGCTACACCTTC
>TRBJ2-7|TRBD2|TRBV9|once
CASSRRAGAKGEQYF
TGTGCCAGCAGCCGGAGGGCGGGAGCGAAGGGGGAGCAGTACTTC
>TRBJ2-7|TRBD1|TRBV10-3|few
CAITPGQGTYEQYF
TGTGCCATCACCCCGGGACAGGGTACCTACGAGCAGTACTTC
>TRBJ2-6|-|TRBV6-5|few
CASSYSTSGANVLTF
TGTGCCAGCAGTTACAGTACCTCTGGGGCCAACGTCCTGACTTTC
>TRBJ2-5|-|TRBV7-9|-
CASSLSQGGETQYF
TGTGCCAGCAGCTTATCACAGGGAGGAGAGACCCAGTACTTC
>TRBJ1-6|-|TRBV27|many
CASSFWGTTNSPLHF
TGTGCCAGCAGTTTTTGGGGGACGACTAATTCACCCCTCCACTTT
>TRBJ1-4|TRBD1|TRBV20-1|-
CSAPPGRGVNEKLFF
TGCAGTGCTCCGCCCGGCAGGGGGGTTAATGAAAAACTGTTTTTT
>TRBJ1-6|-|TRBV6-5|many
CASSYSPGVASPLHF
TGTGCCAGCAGTTACTCTCCAGGGGTAGCTTCACCCCTCCACTTT
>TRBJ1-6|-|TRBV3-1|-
CASSPHGTGNSPLHF
TGTGCCAGCAGCCCTCACGGGACCGGTAATTCACCCCTCCACTTT
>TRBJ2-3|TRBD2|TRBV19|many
CASSIASGGTDTQYF
TGTGCCAGTAGTATCGCTAGCGGGGGCACAGATACGCAGTATTTT
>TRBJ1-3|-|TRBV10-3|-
CAINYGNTIYF
TGTGCCATCAATTATGGAAACACCATATATTTT
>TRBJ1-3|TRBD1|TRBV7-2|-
CASSTVTGPGNTIYF
TGTGCCAGCAGCACCGTGACAGGGCCCGGAAACACCATATATTTT